This record covers a single T cell receptor beta chain. No patient escaped relapse after autologous stem cell transplantation, and brentuximab vedotin exposure varied. Data came from immunoSEQ multiplex PCR; TCRdb stores just in-frame clones and leaves some out. This repertoire shows about 110,000 clones, 80% to 90% found once; its top ten account for nearly 20%. The data derive from a study of PD-1 blockade in classical Hodgkin lymphoma. CDR1 and CDR2 (germline): SGHRS, YFSETQ. V trimming: 5 bases; J trimming: 3 bases; junction bases outside the gene matches: 7. This CDR3 comprises 15 residues. The sequence derives from a human donor with classical Hodgkin lymphoma. The sequences come from peripheral blood mononuclear cells (PBMCs), collected before the second cycle of nivolumab. The chain combines TRBV5-1 with TRBJ2-7; 11 bases fit TRBD2. CDR3 protein: CASRKPGLAGYEQYF. The DNA for the CDR3 is TGCGCCAGCAGAAAACCCGGACTAGCGGGCTACGAGCAGTACTTC.